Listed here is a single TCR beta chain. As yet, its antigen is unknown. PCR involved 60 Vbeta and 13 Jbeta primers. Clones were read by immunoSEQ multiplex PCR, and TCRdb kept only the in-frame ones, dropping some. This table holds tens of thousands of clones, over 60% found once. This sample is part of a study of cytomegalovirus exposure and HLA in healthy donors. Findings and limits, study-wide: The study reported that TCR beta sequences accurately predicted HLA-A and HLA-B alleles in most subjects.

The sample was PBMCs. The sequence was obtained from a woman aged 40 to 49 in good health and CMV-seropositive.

CDR3 DNA sequence: TGTGCCAGCGGACTAGGGAAAGGGACCCAGTACTTC. This translates into CASGLGKGTQYF. This rearrangement joins TRBV6-1 to TRBJ2-5, with 7 nucleotides matching TRBD2. CDR3 length: 12 amino acids. Germline lookup yields CDR1 MNHNS and CDR2 SASEGT. V shed 8 bases and J 7 bases; nucleotides not matched to a gene: 7.